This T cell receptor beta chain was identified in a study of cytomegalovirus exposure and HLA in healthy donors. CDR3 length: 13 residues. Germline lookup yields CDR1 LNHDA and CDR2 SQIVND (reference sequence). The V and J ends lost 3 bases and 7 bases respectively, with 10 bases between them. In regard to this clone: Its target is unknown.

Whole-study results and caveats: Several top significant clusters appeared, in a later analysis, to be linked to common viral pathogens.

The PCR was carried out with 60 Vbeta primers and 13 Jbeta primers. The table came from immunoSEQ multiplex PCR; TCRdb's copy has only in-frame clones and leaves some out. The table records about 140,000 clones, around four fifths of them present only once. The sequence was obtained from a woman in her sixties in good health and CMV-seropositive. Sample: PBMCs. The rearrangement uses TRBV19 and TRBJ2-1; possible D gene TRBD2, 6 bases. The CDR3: CASSIGLANEQFF. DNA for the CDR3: TGTGCCAGTAGTATCGGGCTAGCGAATGAGCAGTTCTTC.